What follows describes a single T cell receptor (beta chain). MiXCR, applied by TCRdb to the 5' RACE reads, yields one record per CDR3 protein. The data show 450,000 to 700,000 distinct CDR3 sequences, over 15% seen once. The data originate from a study of T-cell memory formation after mild COVID-19. This CDR3 region has 13 residues. The V gene end was trimmed by 2 bases and the J gene end by 4 bases; junction bases not matched to a gene: 1. Germline lookup yields CDR1 MGHDK and CDR2 SYGVNS. The TCR was taken from an adult woman who had mild COVID-19 (a few samples of this study predate the infection). Cell type and time point are not known. This sequence joins TRBV25-1 and TRBJ1-2; TRBD1 agrees at 7 bases. The sample consisted of PBMCs or a T cell subset sorted from them (not recorded which). The CDR3 sequence: CASSEGTVYGYTF. CDR3 sequence (DNA): TGTGCCAGCAGTGAAGGGACAGTCTATGGCTACACCTTC.